The count of the clone carrying this T cell receptor (beta chain) is one. The antigen remains undetermined. The data stem from a study of CD8+ T cells in alopecia areata. Across the whole study: Each of the treated patients was given oral tofacitinib, 5 to 10 mg twice daily, for moderate-to-severe alopecia areata. General study points: As there was one nonresponder, how baseline CD8+ expansion relates to response remains uncertain. TCR sharing across patients was less clear than in mice, possibly HLA-related.

Investigators isolated RNA and reverse transcribed it into cDNA to act as the sequencing template. Sequencing used immunoSEQ multiplex PCR; TCRdb keeps in-frame clones, though not all of them. The sample contains 90,000 to 100,000 clones, more than 55% of which appear only once. Trimming cost V 3 bases and J 7 bases, with 16 bases left between them. The CDR3 runs to 15 residues. Per germline, CDR1 LGHNA and CDR2 YNFKEQ. This sample's treatment: oral pan-JAK inhibitor, 5-10 mg twice daily. This chain connects TRBV4-2 to TRBJ1-5; D remains ambiguous. This receptor was taken from a human donor with alopecia areata. The input for sequencing was CD8+ T cells sorted from blood, taken at week 4, from a patient treated with tofacitinib. CDR3 loop: CASSQEGGLVQPQHF. CDR3 nucleotides: TGTGCCAGCAGCCAGGAGGGAGGATTAGTGCAGCCCCAGCATTTT.